Below, 27 T cell receptor beta chains from the same sample are listed, as sequenced in a study of regulatory T cells in long-lasting Graves disease. In building TCR beta libraries, iRepertoire HTBI primers were used together with Arm-PCR of CDR3 regions. One entry per CDR3 protein, called by TCRdb with MiXCR from the multiplex PCR reads. The data contain approximately 400,000 distinct CDR3 sequences, 23% of them singletons. Sample time point: persistent/refractory GD, antithyroid drugs over 5 years with positive TRAb. Following extraction of RNA from PBMCs, that RNA was used to make the TCR library. Sequences were derived from peripheral blood mononuclear cells (PBMCs), sampled when the disease was refractory, from a patient treated with antithyroid drugs. The receptors originated from a woman aged 35 to 49 with Graves disease.

The genes are TRBV28 and TRBJ1-3; no clear D. Germline-derived CDR1 and CDR2 are MDHEN and SYDVKM. The V end lost 1 base, the J end lost 2 bases, and 6 bases lay between the germline ends. CDR3 length: 14 amino acids. CDR3 protein: CASSLSVAGNTIYF. In DNA, the CDR3 is TGTGCCAGCAGTTTATCGGTTGCTGGAAACACCATATATTTT.

This clonotype was observed a single time. The chain couples TRBV20-1 to TRBJ2-5; 8 nucleotides align to TRBD2. The V segment lost 3 bases and the J segment 4 bases; nucleotides outside the gene matches: 13. The germline V gene encodes CDR1 DFQATT and CDR2 SNEGSKA (reference sequence). The CDR3 extends over 16 amino acids. CDR3: CSASWIAGQTVETQYF. CDR3 DNA sequence: TGCAGTGCTAGTTGGATAGCGGGACAAACGGTAGAGACCCAGTACTTC.

This clonotype was seen many times. The chain couples TRBV2 to TRBJ1-6; D unclear. Germline values: CDR1 SNHLY, CDR2 FYNNEI. The V gene lost 6 bases and the J gene lost 7 bases, with 10 bases spanning the gap. The CDR3 sequence is 13 residues long. The CDR3 loop is CASSDNGNSPLHF. The DNA of the CDR3 is TGTGCCAGCAGCGACAATGGCAATTCACCCCTCCACTTT.

In its sample, this clonotype was seen a few times. This chain uses TRBV9 with TRBJ2-5; 8 bases map to TRBD2. Germline V gives CDR1 SGDLS, CDR2 YYNGEE. The junction had 6 bases not matched to a gene; V was cut back by 0 bases and J by 2 bases. The CDR3 consists of 16 residues. The CDR3 DNA sequence: TGTGCCAGCAGCGTAGCTTTGCGGGGGGATCAAGAGACCCAGTACTTC. Residues: CASSVALRGDQETQYF.

This chain uses TRBV11-2 with TRBJ2-1; 9 bases align to TRBD2. V dropped 3 bases and J dropped 3; count of bases not matched to a gene: 6. The CDR3 runs to 16 residues. Germline V gives CDR1 SGHAT, CDR2 FQNNGV. CDR3 DNA sequence: TGTGCCAGCAGCTTTGGTAGCGGGAGAGACTACAATGAGCAGTTCTTC. Protein sequence: CASSFGSGRDYNEQFF. The full variable domain, its missing parts supplied by reference TRBV11-2 and TRBJ2-1, is EAGVAQSPRYKIIEKRQSVAFWCNPISGHATLYWYQQILGQGPKLLIQFQNNGVVDDSQLPKDRFSAERLKGVDSTLKIQPAKLEDSAVYLCASSFGSGRDYNEQFFGPGTRLTVL.

The table lists this clonotype with many counts. The chain joins TRBV6-1 to TRBJ1-5, with no clear D. Trimming shortened V by 4 bases and J by 3 bases, and 10 bases separated the two germline ends. Germline CDR1 is MNHNS and CDR2 is SASEGT. This CDR3 region has 14 residues. The CDR3 DNA reads TGTGCCAGCAGTGTGGCCAGTTCCAATCAGCCCCAGCATTTT. Translated: CASSVASSNQPQHF.

This clonotype has more than one count but fewer than ten. Written as DNA, the CDR3 is TGTGCCACCAGTGACCCTAGCTTTCATGAGCAGTTCTTC. Amino acid sequence: CATSDPSFHEQFF. V gene TRBV24-1 combines with J gene TRBJ2-1, with a possible D match to TRBD2 (5 bases). V lost 4 bases and J 8 bases, leaving 11 bases between the germline ends. The CDR3 is made up of 13 amino acids. CDR1 is KGHDR and CDR2 is SFDVKD in the germline V gene.

This clonotype has a count of ten or more. The rearrangement uses TRBV11-2 and TRBJ2-7, with a weak D call TRBD1 (6 bases). In germline, CDR1 is SGHAT, CDR2 FQNNGV. Between the trimmed V and J ends, which lost 3 bases and 5 bases, there was a span of 14 bases. The CDR3 loop spans 14 amino acids. CDR3 region: CASSFRTEDDEQYF. The CDR3 DNA is TGTGCCAGCAGCTTTCGGACAGAGGACGACGAGCAGTACTTC.

This clonotype has ten or more counts. The rearrangement joins TRBV7-9 to TRBJ1-5; D unresolved. The CDR3 is made up of 15 amino acids. Trimming shortened V by 1 base and J by 3 bases, and 10 bases separated the two germline ends. Germline CDR1 reads SEHNR; CDR2 reads FQNEAQ (reference sequence). The CDR3 DNA reads as TGTGCCAGCAGCTTAGGAGGTCATGCCAATCAGCCCCAGCATTTT. Translating gives CASSLGGHANQPQHF.

A word on this clonotype: A read error may produce the germline difference seen at one junction end. The chain has TRBV20-1 and TRBJ1-1; D is undetermined. The CDR3 runs to 14 residues. Germline V gene data show CDR1 as DFQATT and CDR2 as SNEGSKA (reference sequence). The CDR3 loop is CSASNRAMNTEAFF. CDR3 coding DNA: TGCAGTGCTAGTAACCGGGCCATGAACACTGAAGCCTTCTTT.

The V gene is TRBV5-6, the J gene TRBJ2-5; no reliable D call. This CDR3 spans 13 amino acids. Trimming left V 0 bases short and J 4 bases short, with 7 bases between. Germline V CDR1 and CDR2: SGHDT, YYEEEE. The CDR3 DNA reads as TGTGCCAGCAGCTTGGTAATGGGAGAGACCCAGTACTTC. It encodes CASSLVMGETQYF.

The rearrangement uses TRBV20-1 and TRBJ2-7; D is unresolved. The CDR3 sequence is 10 residues long. Deletions cut 6 bases from V and 2 bases from J, with 5 bases between. Germline CDR1 DFQATT, CDR2 SNEGSKA (reference sequence). Here the CDR3 DNA reads TGCAGTGCCACTACCTACGAGCAGTACTTC. It yields the protein CSATTYEQYF.

This chain connects TRBV5-5 to TRBJ1-1; D remains ambiguous. V dropped 4 bases and J dropped 4 bases, with 8 bases sitting between them. Germline V gene data show CDR1 as SGHKS and CDR2 as YYEKEE (reference sequence). The CDR3 extends over 12 amino acids. The CDR3 DNA sequence: TGTGCCAGCAGCGATGGTGGCACTGAAGCTTTCTTT. Translated: CASSDGGTEAFF.

J is TRBJ2-5 and V is TRBV3-1; TRBD1 matches 8 bases. The CDR3 covers 14 residues. Germline trimming cut 0 bases from V and 3 bases from J; bases unmatched to any gene: 0. CDR1 is LGHDT, CDR2 YNNKEL, per germline (reference sequence). This CDR3 is CASSQEDREETQYF. CDR3 nucleotide sequence: TGTGCCAGCAGCCAAGAGGACAGGGAAGAGACCCAGTACTTC.

This clonotype came up a few times. The CDR3 loop reads CATDRDRETYEQYF. CDR3 DNA sequence: TGCGCCACCGACCGGGACAGGGAGACCTACGAGCAGTACTTC. The rearrangement links TRBV10-1 to TRBJ2-7; 9 nucleotides line up with TRBD1. CDR1 WNHNN and CDR2 SYGVQD come from the germline V gene (reference sequence). This CDR3 contains 14 residues. V shed 10 bases, J shed 2 bases, and the junction held 9 bases outside the gene matches.

This clonotype was seen many times. The gene calls are TRBV12-3 or TRBV12-4 and TRBJ1-2, with D possibly being TRBD1 (6 bases). The CDR3 has 16 amino acids. With 0 bases removed from V and 7 bases from J, the gap between germline ends came to 18 bases. This chain's CDR3 is CASSLATTGISFGYTF. For the CDR3, the DNA is TGTGCCAGCAGTTTAGCGACCACAGGGATTTCCTTTGGCTACACCTTC.

The chain employs TRBV19 and TRBJ2-7; D not resolved. Germline V gene sequence: CDR1 LNHDA, CDR2 SQIVND (reference sequence). Trimming shortened V by 5 bases and J by 4 bases, and 12 bases separated the two germline ends. The CDR3 is made up of 13 amino acids. For the CDR3, the DNA is TGTGCCAGTAGTGAGACGCGGCAATACGAGCAGTACTTC. Amino acid sequence: CASSETRQYEQYF.

This clonotype was detected ten times or more. The genes are TRBV6-5 and TRBJ1-1; D is possibly TRBD1 (6 bases). V was shortened by 0 bases and J by 4 bases, with 15 bases between the two germline ends. CDR1 and CDR2 (germline): MNHEY, SVGAGI. The CDR3 runs to 16 residues. CDR3 sequence reads: CASSYSINQGSTEAFF. CDR3 DNA sequence: TGTGCCAGCAGTTACTCGATAAATCAGGGGAGCACTGAAGCTTTCTTT.

The table lists this clonotype with many counts. V usage is TRBV20-1 and J usage is TRBJ2-7; D not resolved. Germline CDR1 reads DFQATT; CDR2 reads SNEGSKA (reference sequence). V lost 3 bases and J lost 1, with 4 bases in between. CDR3 length: 11 residues. The CDR3: CSASYSYEQYF. DNA of the CDR3: TGCAGTGCTAGCTATTCCTACGAGCAGTACTTC.

In regard to this clonotype: Being one base from a much bigger clone, this may be a read error. This chain joins TRBV19 and TRBJ1-1, with 7 positions matching TRBD1. This CDR3 spans 14 amino acids. Germline-derived CDR1 and CDR2 are LNHDA and SQIVND (reference sequence). The CDR3 bases are TGTGCCAGTAGCCTCGACAGGGAGAACACTGAAGCTCTCTTT. Its protein is CASSLDRENTEALF. Full variable domain (remainder filled in from reference TRBV19 and TRBJ1-1): DGGITQSPKYLFRKEGQNVTLSCEQNLNHDAMYWYRQDPGQGLRLIYYSQIVNDFQKGDIAEGYSVSREKKESFPLTVTSAQKNPTAFYLCASSLDRENTEALFGQGTRLTVV.

This clonotype was seen at least ten times. V usage is TRBV12-3 or TRBV12-4 and J usage is TRBJ1-4; D gene ambiguous. The CDR3 runs 13 residues. V dropped 7 bases and J dropped 7 bases, with 13 bases sitting between them. CDR3 sequence: CASTFSLREKLFF. The CDR3 nucleotides are TGTGCCAGCACCTTTTCTCTCCGTGAAAAACTGTTTTTT.

This rearrangement joins TRBV6-2 or TRBV6-3 to TRBJ2-3; D ambiguous. This CDR3 is 15 amino acids long. With 2 bases removed from V and 4 bases from J, the gap between germline ends came to 13 bases. CDR1 is MNHEY and CDR2 is SVGEGT in the germline V gene. CDR3 nucleotide sequence: TGTGCCAGCAGTTACGCTGAAACTTGGCCAGATACGCAGTATTTT. This codes for CASSYAETWPDTQYF.

The table lists this clonotype with many counts. The rearrangement uses TRBV6-1 and TRBJ1-1, with D unresolved. Trimming shortened V by 8 bases and J by 8 bases, and 12 bases separated the two germline ends. The length of the CDR3 is 11 residues. Germline V gene lookup returns CDR1 MNHNS and CDR2 SASEGT. CDR3 amino acids: CASLRTEEAFF. DNA of the CDR3: TGTGCCAGCCTCCGGACCGAGGAAGCTTTCTTT.

In this sample, this clonotype turned up a few times. The rearrangement links TRBV5-1 to TRBJ2-7; 9 bases are a match to TRBD2. With V trimmed by 3 bases and J by 6 bases, 10 bases remained unmatched. Per germline, CDR1 SGHRS and CDR2 YFSETQ. There are 15 residues in the CDR3. The CDR3 nucleotides read TGCGCCAGCAGCTGGACCTTAGCGGGAGAATCCGAGCAGTACTTC. Translating it yields CASSWTLAGESEQYF.

There are many counts of this clonotype. The chain links TRBV12-3 or TRBV12-4 to TRBJ2-5; D gene uncertain. This CDR3 is built from 15 residues. Deletions cut 6 bases from V and 5 bases from J, with 19 bases between. The CDR3 DNA is TGTGCCAGCAGATACCCAGTAGGGCGGTCGGAGACCCAGTACTTC. Translating it yields CASRYPVGRSETQYF.

On this clonotype: A much larger clone lies one base from this, so it may be a read error. The J gene is TRBJ1-1, the V gene TRBV7-9; no firm D call. The CDR3 has 11 residues. V lost 11 bases and J 6 bases, leaving 13 bases between the germline ends. The germline gives CDR1 SEHNR, CDR2 FQNEAQ (reference sequence). CDR3 protein: CACMRAAEAFF. CDR3 sequence (DNA): TGTGCCTGCATGAGGGCAGCTGAAGCTTTCTTT.

This chain links TRBV6-2 or TRBV6-3 with TRBJ2-7; 10 bases are shared with TRBD1. This CDR3 spans 15 amino acids. Trimming removed 2 bases from V and 3 bases from J; junction bases left unmatched: 4. CDR1 and CDR2 (germline): MNHEY, SVGEGT. The CDR3, as DNA: TGTGCCAGCAGTTACCGGACAGGGGGAAACTACGAGCAGTACTTC. Protein product: CASSYRTGGNYEQYF.